This T cell receptor (beta chain) was obtained from a study of shared clonotypes between healthy human individuals. The CDR3 totals 14 residues. In germline, CDR1 is KGHSH, CDR2 LQKENI. Trimming pared 3 bases from V and 4 bases from J, leaving 11 bases between. General observations from the study: Non-shared clonotypes had lower generation probabilities than clonotypes shared by all four sorted-subset donors. Roughly 5% of naive CD4 clonotypes were shared across a few donors. Read depth was anticipated to influence clonotype sharing among donors. Richness estimates generally favored naive over memory subsets.

Assay: immunoSEQ multiplex PCR; the TCRdb copy retains only in-frame clones and omits some. The data contain some 2,100,000 clones, about 94% of them singletons. Note on this clone: Its cognate antigen is unknown. This sample also contains other DNA sequences that code for the same CDR3.

This receptor was identified in a young man in good health. The chain links TRBV18 to TRBJ2-3, with D perhaps assigned TRBD1 or TRBD2 (5 bases each). Sequencing was done on a sample of naive CD4+ T cells sorted from blood. Subset of the sample: CD45RA+ positively selected. The CDR3 sequence is CASSPGAEADTQYF. CDR3 coding DNA: TGTGCCAGCTCACCTGGGGCGGAGGCAGATACGCAGTATTTT.